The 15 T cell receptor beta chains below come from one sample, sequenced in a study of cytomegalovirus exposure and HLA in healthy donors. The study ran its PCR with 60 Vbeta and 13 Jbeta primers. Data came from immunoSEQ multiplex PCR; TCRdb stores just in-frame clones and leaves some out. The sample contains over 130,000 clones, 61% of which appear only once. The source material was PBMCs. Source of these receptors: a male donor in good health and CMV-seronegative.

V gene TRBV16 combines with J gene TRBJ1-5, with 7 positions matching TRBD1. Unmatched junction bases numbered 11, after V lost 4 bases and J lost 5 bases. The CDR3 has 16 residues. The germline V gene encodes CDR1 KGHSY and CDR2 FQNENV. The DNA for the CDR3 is TGTGCCAGCAGCCCCCCTGCGCGGCAGGGGGATCAGCCCCAGCATTTT. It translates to CASSPPARQGDQPQHF.

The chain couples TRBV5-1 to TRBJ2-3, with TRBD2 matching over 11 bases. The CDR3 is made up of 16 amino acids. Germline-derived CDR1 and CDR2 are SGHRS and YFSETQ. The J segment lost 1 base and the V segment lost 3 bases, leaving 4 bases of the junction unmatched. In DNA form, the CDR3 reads TGCGCCAGCAGCTGGGCTAGCGGGGGGCGCACAGATACGCAGTATTTT. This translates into CASSWASGGRTDTQYF.

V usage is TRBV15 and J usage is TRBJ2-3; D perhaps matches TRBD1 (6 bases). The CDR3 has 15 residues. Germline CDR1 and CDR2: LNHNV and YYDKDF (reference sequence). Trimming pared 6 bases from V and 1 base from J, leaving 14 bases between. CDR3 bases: TGTGCCACCAGGATCTCGGGACAAGGCACAGATACGCAGTATTTT. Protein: CATRISGQGTDTQYF.

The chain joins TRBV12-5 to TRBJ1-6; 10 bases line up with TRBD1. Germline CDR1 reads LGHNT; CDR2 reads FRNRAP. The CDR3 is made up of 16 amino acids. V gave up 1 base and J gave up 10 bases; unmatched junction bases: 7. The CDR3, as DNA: TGTGCTAGTGGTTTGGCCGGGACAGGGGAGGACTCACCCCTCCACTTT. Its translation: CASGLAGTGEDSPLHF. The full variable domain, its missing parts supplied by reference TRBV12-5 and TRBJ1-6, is DARVTQTPRHKVTEMGQEVTMRCQPILGHNTVFWYRQTMMQGLELLAYFRNRAPLDDSGMPKDRFSAEMPDATLATLKIQPSEPRDSAVYFCASGLAGTGEDSPLHFGNGTRLTVT.

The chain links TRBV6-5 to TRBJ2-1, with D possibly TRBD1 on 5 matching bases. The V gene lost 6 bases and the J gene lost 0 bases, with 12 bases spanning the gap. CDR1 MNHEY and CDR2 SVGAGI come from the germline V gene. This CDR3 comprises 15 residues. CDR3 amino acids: CASSRTPNSYNEQFF. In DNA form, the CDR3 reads TGTGCCAGCAGCAGGACACCTAACTCCTACAATGAGCAGTTCTTC.

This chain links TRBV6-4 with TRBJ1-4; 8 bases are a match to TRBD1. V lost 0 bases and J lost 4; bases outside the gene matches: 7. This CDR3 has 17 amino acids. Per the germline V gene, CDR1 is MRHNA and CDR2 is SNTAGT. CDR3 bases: TGTGCCAGCAGTGACTCGATGAGGGACAGGATTAATGAAAAACTGTTTTTT. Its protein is CASSDSMRDRINEKLFF.

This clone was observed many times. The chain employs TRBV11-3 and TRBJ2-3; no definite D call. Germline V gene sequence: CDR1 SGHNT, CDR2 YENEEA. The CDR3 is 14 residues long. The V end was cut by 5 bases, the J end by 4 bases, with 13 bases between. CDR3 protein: CASSLGSSSDTQYF. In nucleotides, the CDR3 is TGTGCCAGCAGCCTCGGGTCTTCCTCAGATACGCAGTATTTT.

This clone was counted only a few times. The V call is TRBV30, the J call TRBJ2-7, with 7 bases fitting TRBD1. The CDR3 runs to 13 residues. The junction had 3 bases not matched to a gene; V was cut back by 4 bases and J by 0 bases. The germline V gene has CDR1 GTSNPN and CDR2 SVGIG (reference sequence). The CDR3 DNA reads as TGTGCCTGGACCGGGACAGCCTCCTACGAGCAGTACTTC. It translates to CAWTGTASYEQYF.

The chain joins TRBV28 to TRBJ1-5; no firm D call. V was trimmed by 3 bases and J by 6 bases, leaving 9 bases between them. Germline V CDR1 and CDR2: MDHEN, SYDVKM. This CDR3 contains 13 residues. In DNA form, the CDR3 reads TGTGCCAGCAGTTTGTCGAGGAGTCAGCCCCAGCATTTT. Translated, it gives CASSLSRSQPQHF.

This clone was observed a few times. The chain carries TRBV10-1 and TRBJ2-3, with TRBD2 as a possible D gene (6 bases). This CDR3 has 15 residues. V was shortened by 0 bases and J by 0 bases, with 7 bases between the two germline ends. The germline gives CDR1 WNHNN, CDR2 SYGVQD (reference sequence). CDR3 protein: CASSESGTSTDTQYF. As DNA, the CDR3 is TGCGCCAGCAGTGAGTCAGGGACTAGCACAGATACGCAGTATTTT.

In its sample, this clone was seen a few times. The CDR3 bases are TGTGCCAGCAGCGTAGCTACAGCGGGGGGACGAAATACGCAGTATTTT. This codes for CASSVATAGGRNTQYF. The chain combines TRBV9 with TRBJ2-3; 9 bases match TRBD2. Per the germline V gene, CDR1 is SGDLS and CDR2 is YYNGEE. This CDR3 is built from 16 residues. The V gene end was trimmed by 0 bases and the J gene end by 7 bases; junction bases not matched to a gene: 9.

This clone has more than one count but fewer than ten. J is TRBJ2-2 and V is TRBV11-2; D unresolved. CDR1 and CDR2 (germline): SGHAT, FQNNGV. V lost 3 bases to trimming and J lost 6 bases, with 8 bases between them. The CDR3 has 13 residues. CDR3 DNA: TGTGCCAGCAGCTTGTCAGGCTCCGGGGAGCTGTTTTTT. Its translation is CASSLSGSGELFF.

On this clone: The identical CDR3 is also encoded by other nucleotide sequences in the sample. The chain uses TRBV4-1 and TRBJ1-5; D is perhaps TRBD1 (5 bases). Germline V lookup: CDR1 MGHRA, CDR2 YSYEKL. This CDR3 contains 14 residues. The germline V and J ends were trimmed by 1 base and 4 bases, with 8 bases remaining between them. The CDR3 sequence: CASSQAGSNQPQHF. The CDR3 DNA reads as TGCGCCAGCAGCCAAGCAGGGTCGAATCAGCCCCAGCATTTT.

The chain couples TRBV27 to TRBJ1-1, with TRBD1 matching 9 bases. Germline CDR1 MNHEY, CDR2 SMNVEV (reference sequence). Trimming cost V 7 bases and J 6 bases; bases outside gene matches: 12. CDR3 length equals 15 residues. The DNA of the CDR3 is TGTGCCAGCAAATATGTCGGGACAGGGATGTCTGAAGCTTTCTTT. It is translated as CASKYVGTGMSEAFF.

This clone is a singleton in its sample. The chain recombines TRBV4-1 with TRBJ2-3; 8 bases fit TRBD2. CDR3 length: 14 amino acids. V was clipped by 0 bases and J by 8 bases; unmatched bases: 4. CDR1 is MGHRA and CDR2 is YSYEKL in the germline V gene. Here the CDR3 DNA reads TGCGCCAGCAGCCAAGATCGTCGGGAGGGTACGCAGTATTTT. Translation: CASSQDRREGTQYF.